The sequence of this T cell receptor beta chain was determined in a study of human T cells and chemical hapten exposure. This CDR3 has 15 amino acids. CDR1 is MNHNS, CDR2 SASEGT, per germline. Trimming pared 0 bases from V and 0 bases from J, leaving 7 bases between. The time point here: patch test 1, 2 weeks after DPC sensitization. Stated treatment: therapeutic diphenylcyclopropenone sensitization with weekly scalp DPC. Total RNA came from unfractionated whole blood. TCRdb reprocessed the RACE reads with MiXCR, giving one entry per CDR3 protein. The sample records 75,000 to 95,000 distinct CDR3 sequences, roughly 12% being singletons.

The clonotype originates from a woman aged 55-70 years with alopecia areata. Some clones in this sample may be carry-over from other donors' samples. This sample comprised whole blood, obtained in connection with sensitization to the hapten diphenylcyclopropenone (DPC). This chain uses TRBV6-1 with TRBJ2-3; D unclear. CDR3 region: CASSEALHSTDTQYF. CDR3 in DNA: TGTGCCAGCAGTGAAGCGCTACACAGCACAGATACGCAGTATTTT.